This T cell receptor (beta chain) was identified during a study of chemoradiotherapy in HPV16-positive cancers. The wider study: Candidate HPV-specific clones and shared TCR motifs came from two HPV16-positive patients.

Concerning this clone itself: Its antigen is undetermined.

Sequenced by immunoSEQ multiplex PCR; TCRdb stores in-frame clones only, minus some. The sample lists thousands of clones; 75% to 90% were seen once. Study outcomes and limitations: Candidate HPV-specific clones and E7-related TCR motifs grew in tumor during treatment.

Samples were taken several times over chemoradiotherapy. The sample in question was tumor tissue, obtained from a patient who underwent chemoradiotherapy. This receptor was identified in a human donor with HPV-associated anogenital cancer.

The CDR3 protein is CASSLFGSSYEQYF. The CDR3, as DNA: TGTGCCAGCAGCTTATTCGGGTCCTCCTACGAGCAGTACTTC. The chain recombines TRBV7-6 with TRBJ2-7; no definite D call. The V end was cut by 2 bases, the J end by 0 bases, with 8 bases between. The V gene's germline CDR1 is SGHVS and CDR2 FNYEAQ. This CDR3 is 14 amino acids long.